The present entry profiles one TCR beta chain with its context. Profiling relied on immunoSEQ multiplex PCR, and the TCRdb table lists in-frame clones only, not all of them. The top ten hold about 2.5% of the sample, which has approximately 150,000 clones, about four fifths seen once. Followed over time, Seattle patients had been enrolled while infection was active. Looked up from germline, CDR1 is MDHEN and CDR2 is SYDVKM. With V trimmed by 5 bases and J by 4 bases, 10 bases remained unmatched. The CDR3 has 16 amino acids. The entry originates in a study of blood T cell repertoires in COVID-19. Study-wide background: Acute and convalescent COVID-19 specimens originated in the United States, Italy and Spain. PBMCs, B-cell-depleted T cells, or T cells provided the cDNA or gDNA that made up the material.

Sequencing was performed on peripheral blood. The rearrangement links TRBV28 to TRBJ2-3; TRBD1 agrees at 9 bases. This receptor was taken from a woman at least 80 years old with COVID-19, enrolled during active disease. CDR3 nucleotide sequence: TGTGCCAGCAGTCCGTCCGGGACAGGGATATCAGATACGCAGTATTTT. It is translated as CASSPSGTGISDTQYF.